The 11 T cell receptor beta chains below were found in one sample sequenced in a study of T cells in Graves' hyperthyroidism and ophthalmopathy. What was amplified from RNA transcripts were TCR beta CDR3 regions. HTBI primers were employed in a first-round RT-PCR of the TCR CDR3. TCRdb analysed the multiplex PCR reads with MiXCR anew, one entry per CDR3 protein. Here the sample spans roughly 240,000 distinct CDR3 sequences, more than 20% being singletons. Sequenced material: blood. These receptors were obtained from a woman in her thirties or forties with Graves' ophthalmopathy.

This clonotype was seen many times. This chain links TRBV20-1 with TRBJ2-5; D is tentatively TRBD1 or TRBD2 (5 bases each). Germline assignment: CDR1 DFQATT and CDR2 SNEGSKA (reference sequence). Trimming pared 0 bases from V and 0 bases from J, leaving 14 bases between. CDR3 length: 16 amino acids. The chain's CDR3 is CSAREREGMYQETQYF. The CDR3 bases are TGCAGTGCTAGAGAACGCGAGGGGATGTACCAAGAGACCCAGTACTTC.

Ten or more counts support this clonotype. This chain links TRBV28 with TRBJ1-1; TRBD1 might be the D (6 bases). V was trimmed by 10 bases and J by 7 bases, leaving 16 bases between them. Germline lookup yields CDR1 MDHEN and CDR2 SYDVKM. The CDR3 totals 12 residues. This CDR3 is CATIGQNHEAFF. In nucleotides, the CDR3 is TGTGCCACCATTGGACAGAACCATGAAGCTTTCTTT.

This clonotype was recorded many times. The chain links TRBV24-1 to TRBJ1-2; 8 positions agree with TRBD1. The V gene's germline CDR1 is KGHDR and CDR2 SFDVKD. Trimming took 3 bases from V and 4 from J; bases not matched to a gene: 3. CDR3 length: 14 residues. DNA for the CDR3: TGTGCCACCAGTGATCTGGACAGGGTCTATGGCTACACCTTC. This gives the protein CATSDLDRVYGYTF.

This clonotype was counted ten times or more. With a much larger clone just one base away, this may be a read error. This chain joins TRBV6-5 and TRBJ2-5, with 7 bases fitting TRBD2. In germline, CDR1 is MNHEY, CDR2 SVGAGI. The length of the CDR3 is 14 residues. DNA of the CDR3: TGTGCCGGCAGTTACTCGGGAGGAGGGGAGACCCAGTACTTC. It is translated as CAGSYSGGGETQYF.

This clonotype appeared many times. Given a much more abundant clone one base away, this may be a read error. V gene TRBV12-3 or TRBV12-4 combines with J gene TRBJ1-1; 7 nucleotides match TRBD1. The length of the CDR3 is 16 residues. The CDR3 DNA is TGTGCCGGCAGTCCCCGGGGTCAACGGGACAGCACTGAAGCTTTCTTT. This codes for CAGSPRGQRDSTEAFF.

This clonotype was found many times. This chain links TRBV19 with TRBJ2-2; 7 positions match TRBD2. The germline CDR1 and CDR2 sequences are LNHDA and SQIVND (reference sequence). The CDR3 sequence is 15 residues long. J lost 5 bases, V lost 5 bases, and 8 bases had no gene match. For the CDR3, the DNA is TGTGCCAGTAGTTTGGGCGGGAGCGGGACCGGGGAGCTGTTTTTT. Its protein is CASSLGGSGTGELFF.

The rearrangement uses TRBV27 and TRBJ2-1; 7 nucleotides match TRBD1. V trimming: 5 bases; J trimming: 4 bases; junction bases outside the gene matches: 8. This CDR3 is built from 15 residues. The germline V gene encodes CDR1 MNHEY and CDR2 SMNVEV (reference sequence). The CDR3 sequence is CASSPILGQYNEQFF. CDR3 sequence (DNA): TGTGCCAGCAGTCCAATCCTGGGACAGTACAATGAGCAGTTCTTC.

This clonotype has ten or more counts. The V gene is TRBV6-1, the J gene TRBJ1-2, with TRBD1 matching 8 bases. The CDR3 is made up of 13 amino acids. Looked up from germline, CDR1 is MNHNS and CDR2 is SASEGT. The trim removed 6 bases at V and 5 bases at J, leaving 5 bases unmatched. CDR3 amino acids: CASRSQGAYGYTF. Written as DNA, the CDR3 is TGTGCCAGCAGATCGCAGGGGGCTTATGGCTACACCTTC.

This clonotype showed up many times. Written as DNA, the CDR3 is TGTGCCAGCAGCGCCCTACCGGTGGGCGAGCAGTACTTC. It translates to CASSALPVGEQYF. The chain combines TRBV9 with TRBJ2-7; no definite D call. Trimming stripped 3 bases from V and 6 bases from J, with 13 bases between. Germline-derived CDR1 and CDR2 are SGDLS and YYNGEE. There are 13 residues in the CDR3. Based on the CDR3 plus reference TRBV9 and TRBJ2-7, the full variable domain is DSGVTQTPKHLITATGQRVTLRCSPRSGDLSVYWYQQSLDQGLQFLIQYYNGEERAKGNILERFSAQQFPDLHSELNLSSLELGDSALYFCASSALPVGEQYFGPGTRLTVT.

This clonotype appeared many times. The chain uses TRBV20-1 and TRBJ2-7; D is perhaps TRBD1 or TRBD2 (5 bases each). Trimming removed 5 bases at V and 4 bases at J, with 21 bases between. Germline CDR1 and CDR2: DFQATT and SNEGSKA (reference sequence). The CDR3 spans 15 residues. The CDR3 here is CSARYSIGGAYEQYF. The CDR3 DNA reads as TGCAGTGCTCGATATAGCATTGGGGGAGCGTACGAGCAGTACTTC.

This clonotype came up a few times. Germline and junction disagree at one end, which may indicate a read error. The chain carries TRBV12-3 or TRBV12-4 and TRBJ2-2, with D perhaps matching TRBD2 (5 bases). CDR3 length: 15 residues. The CDR3 bases are TGTGCCAGCAGTCCTTCCACGGTATGGGTCGGGGAGCTGTATTTT. Encoded protein: CASSPSTVWVGELYF.